This TCR beta chain comes out of a study of T cells in Graves' hyperthyroidism and ophthalmopathy. Graves' hyperthyroidism was deemed stable absent ophthalmopathy progression within 18 months. Authors of the study amplified TCR beta CDR3 regions from RNA transcripts. RT-PCR in the first round (using the HTBI primer set) targeted the TCR CDR3. TCRdb used MiXCR to reprocess the multiplex PCR reads, holding one entry per CDR3 protein. The data hold about 360,000 distinct CDR3 sequences, with approximately 19% observed a single time. This clonotype has at least ten counts. The sequenced material came from blood. The receptor's source is a woman aged 18-29 years with Graves' hyperthyroidism.

The CDR3 bases are TGTGCCAGCAGTTCTCTCGGGGCGCTTACCTACGAGCAGTACTTC. It is translated as CASSSLGALTYEQYF. The V gene is TRBV28, the J gene TRBJ2-7; D is possibly TRBD1 or TRBD2 (5 bases each). The V end was cut by 4 bases, the J end by 2 bases, with 15 bases between. The CDR3 has 15 residues. From germline, CDR1 is MDHEN and CDR2 SYDVKM.